Presented here are 10 T cell receptor beta chains from one specimen sequenced in a study of T cells after yellow fever vaccination (dated by TCRdb to the late 2010s). The library came from 5' RACE. The sequencer listed for this sample is Illumina HiSeq 2500. TCRdb cleaned the public reads at Q25 with fastp, built clones with MiXCR and kept in-frame beta chains. Each entry is one CDR3 protein sequence, shown with its most common DNA and genes. Here the sample has hundreds of thousands of distinct CDR3 sequences; about a sixth occur a single time. The biggest ten clones account for around 15% of the sample. The treatment or condition tag for this specimen amounts to: live attenuated yellow fever vaccine strain. The starting material was PBMCs, obtained more than 4 days after the first yellow fever vaccination. The receptors originated from a man aged 18 to 30 who received the YFV17D yellow fever vaccine.

The V gene is TRBV6-1, the J gene TRBJ2-2; 8 positions agree with TRBD2. This CDR3 is 16 amino acids long. Per the germline V gene, CDR1 is MNHNS and CDR2 is SASEGT. V dropped 10 bases and J dropped 0; count of bases not matched to a gene: 10. The DNA for the CDR3 is TGTGCCACCAACCGGGGGACTAGACCGAACACCGGGGAGCTGTTTTTT. Translating gives CATNRGTRPNTGELFF.

The rearrangement links TRBV7-9 to TRBJ2-3, with 7 bases aligning to TRBD2. The CDR3 is 15 amino acids. After removal of 4 bases from V and 6 bases from J, the junction contained 10 bases not matched to a gene. CDR1 and CDR2 from the germline V gene are SEHNR and FQNEAQ (reference sequence). CDR3 sequence (DNA): TGTGCCAGCAGCTGGGGAGGGTTGAGTGTGGATACGCAGTATTTT. Amino acids: CASSWGGLSVDTQYF.

V is TRBV12-3 or TRBV12-4 and J is TRBJ2-1; D is perhaps TRBD1 (5 bases). CDR3 size: 12 residues. V shed 6 bases and J shed 2 bases, with 5 bases lying between them. The CDR3 region has the DNA TGTGCCAGCAGGGACACCTACAATGAGCAGTTCTTC. Its protein is CASRDTYNEQFF.

In this sample, this clonotype turned up a few times. This chain joins TRBV6-2 or TRBV6-3 and TRBJ2-7; 8 bases match TRBD1. Germline V gene sequence: CDR1 MNHEY, CDR2 SVGEGT. Trimming took 7 bases from V and 4 from J; bases not matched to a gene: 6. The length of the CDR3 is 13 residues. The CDR3 is CASMGTGAYEQYV. CDR3 nucleotide sequence: TGTGCCAGCATGGGGACAGGAGCGTACGAGCAGTACGTC.

This clonotype was seen more than once but under ten times. The J gene is TRBJ1-5, the V gene TRBV15; D might be TRBD1 (5 bases). Germline values: CDR1 LNHNV, CDR2 YYDKDF (reference sequence). Trimming cost V 0 bases and J 5 bases, with 11 bases left between them. The CDR3 runs 15 residues. The CDR3 here is CATSRDYGGDQPQHF. The CDR3 DNA reads as TGTGCCACCAGCAGAGATTATGGGGGGGATCAGCCCCAGCATTTT.

This clonotype has only one observation. The chain combines TRBV11-2 with TRBJ2-3; TRBD1 aligns across 8 bases. Trimming took 5 bases from V and 6 from J; bases not matched to a gene: 13. This CDR3 spans 16 amino acids. From germline, CDR1 is SGHAT and CDR2 FQNNGV. The CDR3 here is CASSPRVGRGPDTQYF. Written as DNA, the CDR3 is TGTGCCAGCAGCCCTCGGGTCGGCAGGGGGCCCGATACGCAGTATTTT.

This rearrangement joins TRBV19 to TRBJ1-4; possibly TRBD1 for D (6 bases). Trimming took off 5 bases at V and 0 bases at J, with 10 bases between the two ends. The CDR3 is 15 residues long. Germline V gene sequence: CDR1 LNHDA, CDR2 SQIVND (reference sequence). The CDR3 here is CASSPEGATNEKLFF. The CDR3 nucleotides read TGTGCCAGTAGTCCGGAGGGGGCAACTAATGAAAAACTGTTTTTT.

The table lists this clonotype with many counts. The chain links TRBV7-2 to TRBJ2-5; possibly TRBD2 for D (7 bases). CDR1 and CDR2 from the germline V gene are SGHTA and FQGNSA. Trimming took 3 bases from V and 0 from J, leaving 11 bases between them. The CDR3 spans 15 residues. This chain's CDR3 is CASSFRGGHQETQYF. CDR3 in DNA: TGTGCCAGCAGCTTTCGCGGGGGCCACCAAGAGACCCAGTACTTC. The whole variable domain, remainder taken from reference TRBV7-2 and TRBJ2-5, is GAGVSQSPSNKVTEKGKDVELRCDPISGHTALYWYRQSLGQGLEFLIYFQGNSAPDKSGLPSDRFSAERTGGSVSTLTIQRTQQEDSAVYLCASSFRGGHQETQYFGPGTRLLVL.

The CDR3 bases are TGTGCCATCATGGCCTCTGGGGCCAACGTCCTGACTTTC. It is translated as CAIMASGANVLTF. The chain links TRBV10-3 to TRBJ2-6; D not resolved. The length of the CDR3 is 13 residues. V was trimmed by 7 bases and J by 0 bases, leaving 4 bases between them. Germline V CDR1 and CDR2: ENHRY, SYGVKD.

This clonotype has a handful of counts. This rearrangement joins TRBV7-2 to TRBJ2-5, with D tentatively TRBD1 (6 bases). Germline V gene lookup returns CDR1 SGHTA and CDR2 FQGNSA. CDR3 length: 15 amino acids. Trimming left V 1 base short and J 1 base short, with 10 bases between. The CDR3 reads CASSLVTGLQETQYF. The CDR3 DNA reads as TGTGCCAGCAGCTTAGTAACAGGGCTCCAAGAGACCCAGTACTTC.